This TCR beta chain was recorded in a study of type 1 and type 2 diabetes patients. Study context: CD4+ or CD8+ T cells were positively selected from PBMCs with microbeads.

PCR was run on genomic DNA. A primer set of 30 forward and 13 reverse primers amplified the CDR3. TCRdb called the multiplex PCR reads again in MiXCR, with one record for every CDR3 protein. The sample has a few hundred thousand distinct CDR3 sequences, more than 40% seen once. The V end lost 5 bases, the J end lost 5 bases, and 12 bases lay between the germline ends. This CDR3 has 13 residues. Germline assignment: CDR1 MNHNY and CDR2 SVGAGI (reference sequence). The chain is built from TRBV6-6 and TRBJ1-2; TRBD1 is a possible D gene (5 bases). The sample comprised peripheral blood mononuclear cells (PBMCs). This TCR came from a man younger than 35 with type 2 diabetes. DNA of the CDR3: TGTGCCAGCAGTATAAACGGGGGATATGGCTACACCTTC. Residues: CASSINGGYGYTF.